These T cell receptor beta chains were read from a single sample in a study of human T cells and chemical hapten exposure. One entry per CDR3 protein, called by TCRdb with MiXCR from the RACE reads. Here the sample spans 140,000 or so distinct CDR3 sequences, roughly 10% being singletons. Source: whole blood, taken in connection with sensitization to the hapten diphenylcyclopropenone (DPC). The receptor set was obtained from a woman aged 50 to 65 with alopecia areata. Some clones in this sample may be carry-over from other donors' samples. The CDR3 runs from the conserved cysteine through the conserved F or W. The D gene is left open where the match is weak. Not all rows give a size; the values are once, few, many and, for expanded clones, a class.

V gene,D gene,clone size,J gene,CDR3 protein,CDR3 DNA
TRBV20-1,NA,many,TRBJ2-5,CSARELAQETQYF,TGCAGTGCTAGGGAACTAGCTCAAGAGACCCAGTACTTC
TRBV19,TRBD2,NA,TRBJ2-1,CASSAPGLATQGNEQFF,TGTGCCAGTAGTGCCCCGGGACTAGCGACGCAGGGAAATGAGCAGTTCTTC
TRBV3-1,NA,many,TRBJ2-2,CASSRGRATHGELFF,TGTGCCAGCAGCCGGGGCCGGGCTACTCACGGGGAGCTGTTTTTT
TRBV20-1,NA,few,TRBJ1-1,CSGPLNTEAFF,TGCAGTGGACCCCTGAACACTGAAGCTTTCTTT
TRBV20-1,TRBD2,few,TRBJ2-7,CSARGRGSYEQYF,TGCAGTGCTAGAGGGCGGGGGTCGTACGAGCAGTACTTC
TRBV11-2,NA,many,TRBJ2-3,CASSQDGTDTQYF,TGTGCCAGCAGCCAGGACGGCACAGATACGCAGTATTTT
TRBV12-3/TRBV12-4,TRBD2,few,TRBJ2-2,CASRLAGGGGGELFF,TGTGCCAGCAGACTAGCGGGAGGTGGTGGCGGGGAGCTGTTTTTT
TRBV10-2,NA,few,TRBJ2-3,CATGFETDTQYF,TGCGCCACCGGTTTTGAGACTGATACGCAGTATTTT
TRBV20-1,NA,NA,TRBJ2-4,CSAPRQAPVQNIQYF,TGCAGTGCACCTAGACAGGCCCCAGTCCAAAACATTCAGTACTTC
TRBV27,TRBD2,many,TRBJ2-7,CASSPTGLAVRGEQYF,TGTGCCAGCAGTCCGACGGGACTAGCGGTCCGGGGTGAGCAGTACTTC
TRBV10-3,NA,few,TRBJ2-7,CAISEWGNPYEQYF,TGTGCCATCAGTGAGTGGGGGAATCCCTACGAGCAGTACTTC
TRBV11-1,NA,NA,TRBJ2-3,CATGVDYTDTQYF,TGTGCCACGGGAGTAGACTACACAGATACGCAGTATTTT
TRBV7-3,TRBD2,NA,TRBJ2-2,CASSVGLAGVLANTGELFF,TGTGCCAGCAGCGTCGGCCTAGCGGGAGTTCTAGCGAACACCGGGGAGCTGTTTTTT
TRBV20-1,NA,NA,TRBJ1-2,CSARSWEPYGYTF,TGCAGTGCTAGATCCTGGGAGCCCTATGGCTACACCTTC
TRBV25-1,TRBD1,NA,TRBJ2-5,CASSRGTGGRETQYF,TGTGCCAGCAGTAGGGGGACAGGGGGTCGGGAGACCCAGTACTTC
TRBV10-3,TRBD2,NA,TRBJ2-1,CAISPGGVSYNEQFF,TGTGCCATCAGTCCGGGGGGGGTCTCCTACAATGAGCAGTTCTTC
TRBV5-5,NA,NA,TRBJ1-1,CASKYSGGGTEAFF,TGTGCCAGCAAGTACTCCGGAGGTGGCACTGAAGCTTTCTTT
TRBV11-3,NA,many,TRBJ2-1,CASSLGQTNEQFF,TGTGCCAGCAGCTTAGGGCAGACCAATGAGCAGTTCTTC
TRBV20-1,NA,many,TRBJ1-4,CSARSKGFNEKLFF,TGCAGTGCCCGCTCAAAGGGGTTTAATGAAAAACTGTTTTTT
TRBV20-1,NA,NA,TRBJ2-2,CSARGGVGIHTGELFF,TGCAGTGCTAGAGGGGGAGTCGGGATCCACACCGGGGAGCTGTTTTTT
TRBV5-1,TRBD1,few,TRBJ2-7,CASSPYRGNPYEQYF,TGCGCCAGCAGCCCATACAGGGGGAACCCCTACGAGCAGTACTTC
TRBV30,NA,NA,TRBJ1-4,CAWSAGWEKLFF,TGTGCCTGGAGTGCCGGCTGGGAAAAACTGTTTTTT
TRBV20-1,NA,NA,TRBJ2-3,CSTEPLEVGRTDTQYF,TGCAGTACTGAGCCCCTTGAAGTTGGGAGAACAGATACGCAGTATTTT
TRBV7-2,TRBD1,few,TRBJ1-3,CASSRDRVGNTIYF,TGTGCCAGCAGCCGGGACAGGGTTGGAAACACCATATATTTT
TRBV14,TRBD2,NA,TRBJ2-3,CASSQVASGRPSTDTQYF,TGTGCCAGCAGCCAAGTGGCTAGCGGAAGACCTAGCACAGATACGCAGTATTTT
TRBV10-3,TRBD2,few,TRBJ2-1,CAIGSAGNNEQFF,TGTGCCATCGGATCAGCGGGGAATAATGAGCAGTTCTTC
TRBV12-3/TRBV12-4,TRBD1,few,TRBJ2-1,CASSFGAGTVTEQFF,TGTGCCAGCAGTTTTGGAGCCGGGACAGTCACTGAGCAGTTCTTC
TRBV4-1,NA,few,TRBJ2-7,CASSQDTSGGLLSNEQYF,TGCGCCAGCAGCCAAGATACATCCGGGGGCCTCCTGTCAAACGAGCAGTACTTC
TRBV7-2,NA,NA,TRBJ1-6,CASSWRGISPLHF,TGTGCCAGCAGCTGGAGGGGTATCTCACCCCTCCACTTT
TRBV6-6,NA,many,TRBJ2-2,CASRLPSTQQGTRELFF,TGTGCCAGCAGGCTACCAAGCACTCAACAGGGGACTAGGGAGCTGTTTTTT
TRBV2,TRBD2,many,TRBJ2-7,CASSEARGTSQLLSYEQYF,TGTGCCAGCAGTGAAGCGCGGGGGACTAGCCAATTACTGAGCTACGAGCAGTACTTC
TRBV9,TRBD2,NA,TRBJ2-1,CASSASGGTGNEQFF,TGTGCCAGCAGCGCTAGCGGGGGGACGGGGAATGAGCAGTTCTTC
TRBV7-8,NA,few,TRBJ2-1,CASSFKETTYNEQFF,TGTGCCAGCAGCTTCAAGGAAACGACATACAATGAGCAGTTCTTC
TRBV6-5,NA,NA,TRBJ1-6,CASSYSGSRSGNSPLHF,TGTGCCAGCAGTTACTCGGGGAGCCGGAGCGGTAATTCACCCCTCCACTTT
TRBV15,NA,NA,TRBJ2-1,CATSRDYGGSYNEQFF,TGTGCCACCAGCAGAGATTATGGGGGCTCCTACAATGAGCAGTTCTTC
TRBV6-6,NA,NA,TRBJ1-5,CASSYSPNQPQHF,TGTGCCAGCAGTTACTCCCCCAATCAGCCCCAGCATTTT
TRBV12-3/TRBV12-4,NA,few,TRBJ2-1,CASSPLSFQFF,TGTGCCAGCAGTCCATTAAGCTTTCAGTTCTTC
TRBV15,NA,few,TRBJ2-5,CATSRPQGVTQYF,TGTGCCACCAGCAGGCCCCAAGGGGTGACCCAGTACTTC
TRBV11-3,TRBD1,few,TRBJ2-1,CASSRDRAIYNEQFF,TGTGCCAGCAGCCGGGACAGGGCCATCTACAATGAGCAGTTCTTC
TRBV3-1,NA,NA,TRBJ2-7,CASSRGWSYEQYF,TGTGCCAGCAGCAGAGGGTGGTCCTACGAGCAGTACTTC
TRBV5-1,NA,NA,TRBJ2-1,CASSLDSLSGQFF,TGCGCCAGCAGCTTGGATAGTCTTTCCGGGCAGTTCTTC
TRBV5-1,TRBD1,many,TRBJ2-7,CASSLDGTGPYEQYF,TGCGCCAGCAGCTTGGACGGGACAGGGCCCTACGAGCAGTACTTC
TRBV2,NA,few,TRBJ2-7,CASSERADSYEQYF,TGTGCCAGCAGTGAACGGGCGGACTCCTACGAGCAGTACTTC
TRBV24-1,NA,few,TRBJ2-1,CATSDFPSGRSYNEQFF,TGTGCCACCAGTGATTTCCCCTCGGGACGGTCCTACAATGAGCAGTTCTTC
TRBV3-1,NA,NA,TRBJ1-5,CASSQNMESNQPQHF,TGTGCCAGCAGCCAGAACATGGAGAGCAATCAGCCCCAGCATTTT
TRBV10-3,NA,NA,TRBJ2-3,CAISSSPAGTDTQYF,TGTGCCATCAGCTCGTCTCCTGCCGGCACAGATACGCAGTATTTT
TRBV10-3,NA,NA,TRBJ1-4,CAISESEEKLFF,TGTGCCATCAGTGAGTCGGAGGAAAAACTGTTTTTT
TRBV6-2/TRBV6-3,NA,NA,TRBJ1-5,CASSDAGMPQHF,TGTGCCAGCAGTGACGCGGGTATGCCCCAGCATTTT
TRBV6-5,NA,NA,TRBJ1-1,CASSYSARGYTEAFF,TGTGCCAGCAGTTACTCCGCCAGGGGCTACACTGAAGCTTTCTTT